Shown below are 30 T cell receptor beta chains from a single sample sequenced in a study of blood T cell repertoires in COVID-19. Here immunoSEQ multiplex PCR was the method, and the copy in TCRdb shows in-frame clones only, minus some. The data hold 55,000 or so clones, with about nine tenths observed a single time. The sample comprised peripheral blood. Source of these receptors: a man in his forties or fifties with acute or convalescent COVID-19.

V gene TRBV5-1 combines with J gene TRBJ2-1; 7 bases align to TRBD2. Trimming at V came to 7 bases and at J to 8 bases, leaving 12 bases not matched to a gene. Germline CDR1 and CDR2: SGHRS and YFSETQ. The CDR3 extends over 14 amino acids. The CDR3, as DNA: TGCGCCAGCGGGTCCGGGACTATCGGCCATGAGCAGTTCTTC. Amino acids: CASGSGTIGHEQFF.

The chain's CDR3 is CASSYTGAMNTEAFF. The CDR3 nucleotides are TGTGCCAGCAGCTATACAGGGGCCATGAACACTGAAGCTTTCTTT. The gene calls are TRBV7-9 and TRBJ1-1, with 7 bases that match TRBD1. Per germline, CDR1 SEHNR and CDR2 FQNEAQ (reference sequence). J lost 0 bases, V lost 4 bases, and 5 bases had no gene match. There are 15 residues in the CDR3.

The rearrangement links TRBV7-3 to TRBJ2-1, with TRBD1 matching over 8 bases. The germline V gene has CDR1 SGHTA and CDR2 FQGTGA. With V trimmed by 2 bases and J by 3 bases, 3 bases remained unmatched. The CDR3 runs to 15 residues. Written as DNA, the CDR3 is TGTGCCAGCAGCTTAGCCGGACAGGGCTACAATGAGCAGTTCTTC. It specifies CASSLAGQGYNEQFF. Full variable domain (rest looked up from reference TRBV7-3 and TRBJ2-1): GAGVSQTPSNKVTEKGKYVELRCDPISGHTALYWYRQSLGQGPEFLIYFQGTGAADDSGLPNDRFFAVRPEGSVSTLKIQRTERGDSAVYLCASSLAGQGYNEQFFGPGTRLTVL.

V and J are TRBV7-9 and TRBJ2-5; D is perhaps TRBD1 (7 bases). Trimming removed 8 bases from V and 7 bases from J, with 17 bases in between. Germline loops: CDR1 SEHNR, CDR2 FQNEAQ (reference sequence). This CDR3 has 13 amino acids. The CDR3 reads CASSQGTAGTQYF. The DNA for the CDR3 is TGTGCCAGCTCACAAGGGACAGCGGGGACCCAGTACTTC.

This clone was observed a single time. V gene TRBV15 combines with J gene TRBJ2-3; 11 nucleotides line up with TRBD1. Germline loops: CDR1 LNHNV, CDR2 YYDKDF (reference sequence). With V trimmed by 2 bases and J by 2 bases, 3 bases remained unmatched. The CDR3 is made up of 16 amino acids. This chain's CDR3 is CATSRRTGGYTDTQYF. CDR3 coding DNA: TGTGCCACCAGCAGACGGACAGGGGGCTACACAGATACGCAGTATTTT.

V is TRBV19 and J is TRBJ1-2, with 7 bases fitting TRBD1. With V trimmed by 3 bases and J by 2 bases, 6 bases remained unmatched. The CDR3 has 15 residues. Germline CDR1 is LNHDA and CDR2 is SQIVND (reference sequence). The CDR3 DNA sequence: TGTGCCAGTAGTATCTCGACAGGGCCGAACTATGGCTACACCTTC. It translates to CASSISTGPNYGYTF.

The genes are TRBV18 and TRBJ1-2; no clear D gene. V was pared by 4 bases and J by 6 bases, with 9 bases between. The CDR3 loop spans 12 amino acids. Germline values: CDR1 KGHSH, CDR2 LQKENI. In nucleotides, the CDR3 is TGTGCCAGCTCACGGGAGGGAGATGGCTACACCTTC. It yields the protein CASSREGDGYTF.

The V call is TRBV10-3, the J call TRBJ2-3; D is possibly TRBD2 (5 bases). This CDR3 region has 11 residues. Germline CDR1 and CDR2: ENHRY and SYGVKD. CDR3 nucleotide sequence: TGTGCGATTAGCGACTCAGATACGCAGTATTTT. Protein product: CAISDSDTQYF.

This sequence joins TRBV6-5 and TRBJ2-7; TRBD1 might be the D (6 bases). Germline CDR1 is MNHEY and CDR2 is SVGAGI. The CDR3 length is 14 residues. V lost 2 bases, J lost 4 bases, and 12 bases lay in between. The CDR3 loop is CASSYRGGRYEQYF. CDR3 bases: TGTGCCAGCAGTTACCGAGGGGGACGGTACGAGCAGTACTTC.

The chain employs TRBV12-3 or TRBV12-4 and TRBJ2-7, with 8 bases fitting TRBD1. With 2 bases clipped from V and 7 bases from J, the junction kept 4 bases outside the gene matches. The CDR3 spans 13 residues. The DNA for the CDR3 is TGTGCCAGCAGTTTAAACCAGGGGGCTGAGCAGTACTTC. Translating gives CASSLNQGAEQYF.

The chain couples TRBV7-2 to TRBJ1-6, with 8 positions matching TRBD1. CDR1 and CDR2 from the germline V gene are SGHTA and FQGNSA. The junction had 8 bases not matched to a gene; V was cut back by 4 bases and J by 6 bases. The CDR3 runs to 16 residues. DNA for the CDR3: TGTGCCAGCAGCTCAAAGACAGGGGCTTCTAATTCACCCCTCCACTTT. Amino acid sequence: CASSSKTGASNSPLHF.

The J gene is TRBJ2-2, the V gene TRBV6-5, with TRBD1 matching over 7 bases. The CDR3 has 16 amino acids. CDR1 is MNHEY and CDR2 is SVGAGI in the germline V gene. The V segment lost 4 bases and the J segment 4 bases; nucleotides outside the gene matches: 9. The CDR3 spells CASSSRQGVFTGELFF. In nucleotides, the CDR3 is TGTGCCAGCAGTTCCCGACAGGGTGTATTCACCGGGGAGCTGTTTTTT.

In this sample, this clone turned up a few times. The V and J genes are TRBV4-2 and TRBJ2-3; TRBD1 might be the D (6 bases). This CDR3 has 16 amino acids. The V and J ends lost 0 bases and 4 bases respectively, with 14 bases between them. Germline CDR1 is LGHNA and CDR2 is YNFKEQ. The CDR3 DNA is TGTGCCAGCAGCCAAGAGTTATTTGGGGGCGCAGATACGCAGTATTTT. This translates into CASSQELFGGADTQYF.

V and J are TRBV11-3 and TRBJ1-1, with D possibly TRBD1 on 6 matching bases. Germline assignment: CDR1 SGHNT and CDR2 YENEEA. The ends were cut back, 8 bases at V and 0 bases at J, with 10 bases in the middle. This CDR3 has 13 amino acids. CDR3 nucleotides: TGTGCCAGCGAGACAGGCATGAACACTGAAGCTTTCTTT. This encodes CASETGMNTEAFF.

The V and J genes are TRBV14 and TRBJ2-3; the D gene is possibly TRBD2 (6 bases). Per the germline V gene, CDR1 is SGHDN and CDR2 is FVKESK. V dropped 4 bases and J dropped 1 base, with 12 bases sitting between them. The CDR3 is 15 residues long. The CDR3 sequence: CASSPNWGGTDTQYF. The DNA of the CDR3 is TGTGCCAGCAGCCCGAACTGGGGGGGCACAGATACGCAGTATTTT. The variable domain in full, completed from reference TRBV14 and TRBJ2-3, reads EAGVTQFPSHSVIEKGQTVTLRCDPISGHDNLYWYRRVMGKEIKFLLHFVKESKQDESGMPNNRFLAERTGGTYSTLKVQPAELEDSGVYFCASSPNWGGTDTQYFGPGTRLTVL.

The chain has TRBV7-8 and TRBJ2-6, with D unresolved. Germline loops: CDR1 SGHVS, CDR2 FQNEAQ. This CDR3 region has 13 residues. With 5 bases removed from V and 4 bases from J, the gap between germline ends came to 6 bases. The CDR3 region has the DNA TGTGCCAGCAGCCGTCGGGGGGCCAACGTCCTGACTTTC. This gives the protein CASSRRGANVLTF. Full variable domain (rest looked up from reference TRBV7-8 and TRBJ2-6): GAGVSQSPRYKVAKRGQDVALRCDPISGHVSLFWYQQALGQGPEFLTYFQNEAQLDKSGLPSDRFFAERPEGSVSTLKIQRTQQEDSAVYLCASSRRGANVLTFGAGSRLTVL.

This chain connects TRBV15 to TRBJ2-5; TRBD1 aligns across 7 bases. With V trimmed by 4 bases and J by 5 bases, 7 bases remained unmatched. Germline-derived CDR1 and CDR2 are LNHNV and YYDKDF (reference sequence). CDR3 length equals 14 residues. CDR3 loop: CATSNPDRDETQYF. In DNA, the CDR3 is TGTGCCACCAGCAACCCCGACAGGGATGAGACCCAGTACTTC.

This chain uses TRBV7-6 with TRBJ1-5, with 9 bases aligning to TRBD1. Germline CDR1 is SGHVS and CDR2 is FNYEAQ. The CDR3 has 18 amino acids. With V trimmed by 5 bases and J by 0 bases, 11 bases remained unmatched. The CDR3 DNA reads as TGTGCCAGCAGCGCACAGGGGGCTGGGGAGCTTAGCAATCAGCCCCAGCATTTT. Encoded protein: CASSAQGAGELSNQPQHF.

A single count supports this clone. The V gene is TRBV4-2, the J gene TRBJ1-1; D is possibly TRBD1 (5 bases). Trimming took 1 base from V and 5 from J, leaving 14 bases between them. Germline-derived CDR1 and CDR2 are LGHNA and YNFKEQ. This CDR3 contains 15 residues. The CDR3 DNA reads TGTGCCAGCAGCCAAGCCCAAGGGCGGGGGACTGAAGCTTTCTTT. It translates to CASSQAQGRGTEAFF.

The chain has TRBV19 and TRBJ1-1; weak D call: TRBD1 (5 bases). The germline V gene encodes CDR1 LNHDA and CDR2 SQIVND (reference sequence). Trimming took off 6 bases at V and 1 base at J, with 9 bases between the two ends. The CDR3 length is 13 residues. CDR3 nucleotide sequence: TGTGCCAGTAGCCAGGGTTGGAACACTGAAGCTTTCTTT. Protein: CASSQGWNTEAFF. Full variable domain (remainder filled in from reference TRBV19 and TRBJ1-1): DGGITQSPKYLFRKEGQNVTLSCEQNLNHDAMYWYRQDPGQGLRLIYYSQIVNDFQKGDIAEGYSVSREKKESFPLTVTSAQKNPTAFYLCASSQGWNTEAFFGQGTRLTVV.

The chain is built from TRBV10-2 and TRBJ1-5; TRBD1 agrees at 8 bases. The CDR3 has 15 residues. Germline-derived CDR1 and CDR2 are WSHSY and SAAADI. With 6 bases clipped from V and 2 bases from J, the junction kept 6 bases outside the gene matches. The CDR3 region is CASSRTGSGNQPQHF. CDR3 nucleotide sequence: TGCGCCAGCAGCCGGACAGGGTCCGGCAATCAGCCCCAGCATTTT.

J is TRBJ2-7 and V is TRBV3-1 (or the pseudogene TRBV3-2); D possibly corresponds to TRBD2 (6 bases). Per germline, CDR1 LGHDT and CDR2 YNNKEL (reference sequence). Trimming removed 1 base from V and 6 bases from J, with 7 bases in between. This CDR3 spans 12 amino acids. The CDR3 is CASSQVGGEQYF. The CDR3 DNA reads TGTGCCAGCAGCCAAGTGGGGGGCGAGCAGTACTTC.

This chain uses TRBV7-3 with TRBJ2-1, with TRBD2 matching 7 bases. CDR3 length: 15 amino acids. V was pared by 0 bases and J by 3 bases, with 2 bases of the junction left unmatched. Germline V gene data show CDR1 as SGHTA and CDR2 as FQGTGA. The CDR3 sequence is CASSLTRESYNEQFF. In nucleotides, the CDR3 is TGTGCCAGCAGCTTAACGCGGGAGAGCTACAATGAGCAGTTCTTC.

This rearrangement joins TRBV27 to TRBJ1-2; perhaps TRBD1 as D (6 bases). The V gene's germline CDR1 is MNHEY and CDR2 SMNVEV (reference sequence). Deletions cut 4 bases from V and 1 base from J, with 10 bases between. The CDR3 extends over 14 amino acids. The CDR3 spells CASSWGRGNYGYTF. The CDR3 nucleotides read TGTGCCAGCAGTTGGGGCAGGGGTAACTATGGCTACACCTTC.

The chain uses TRBV19 and TRBJ2-7; the match to TRBD1 covers 7 bases. The ends lost 6 bases at V and 4 bases at J; junction bases unmatched: 12. The germline V gene encodes CDR1 LNHDA and CDR2 SQIVND (reference sequence). This CDR3 region has 15 residues. Here the CDR3 reads CASSSLPPGGYEQYF. CDR3 nucleotide sequence: TGTGCCAGTAGCTCCCTTCCCCCAGGGGGTTACGAGCAGTACTTC.

The chain is built from TRBV5-1 and TRBJ2-1, with TRBD2 matching over 9 bases. This CDR3 spans 15 amino acids. The trim removed 6 bases at V and 7 bases at J, leaving 11 bases unmatched. Germline V gene data show CDR1 as SGHRS and CDR2 as YFSETQ. CDR3 nucleotides: TGCGCCAGCAACCTAGCGGGAAGACAGTCGAATGAGCAGTTCTTC. It translates to CASNLAGRQSNEQFF.

The chain couples TRBV28 to TRBJ1-4; tentatively, D is TRBD1 (5 bases). The V gene's germline CDR1 is MDHEN and CDR2 SYDVKM. V was cut by 5 bases and J by 10 bases, with 14 bases left in between. This CDR3 region has 13 residues. The DNA of the CDR3 is TGTGCCAGCAGTGAAACCAGGGCTGGAAAACTGTTTTTT. This codes for CASSETRAGKLFF.

The chain is built from TRBV7-2 and TRBJ1-2, with D perhaps matching TRBD1 (5 bases). From germline, CDR1 is SGHTA and CDR2 FQGNSA. V lost 8 bases, J lost 2 bases, and 9 bases lay in between. The CDR3 runs 12 residues. CDR3 loop: CASGRGNYGYTF. The CDR3 nucleotides read TGTGCCAGCGGTAGGGGCAACTATGGCTACACCTTC.

The V call is TRBV5-4, the J call TRBJ1-2; TRBD1 might be the D (6 bases). This CDR3 is built from 13 residues. CDR1 SGHNT and CDR2 YYREEE come from the germline V gene (reference sequence). V shed 3 bases and J shed 1 base, with 7 bases lying between them. In DNA, the CDR3 is TGTGCCAGCAGCTCACAGGGTAACTATGGCTACACCTTC. Translating it yields CASSSQGNYGYTF.

This clone was seen a single time. This sequence joins TRBV10-1 and TRBJ2-7; 11 bases align to TRBD2. Germline values: CDR1 WNHNN, CDR2 SYGVQD (reference sequence). The trim removed 5 bases at V and 3 bases at J, leaving 9 bases unmatched. The CDR3 loop spans 16 amino acids. CDR3 sequence reads: CASSPRVAGGDYEQYF. DNA for the CDR3: TGCGCCAGCAGTCCCCGGGTAGCGGGAGGGGACTACGAGCAGTACTTC.